These 13 T cell receptor beta chains originate from one sample sequenced in a study of T-cell reconstitution after alpha-beta-depleted transplantation in children. It was with unique molecular identifiers that the TCRbeta library was prepared. TCRdb recomputed calls from the PCR reads with MiXCR, one row per CDR3 protein. The profile covers hundreds of thousands of distinct CDR3 sequences, with 10% to 15% appearing a single time and 2.2% taken by the ten largest. The source material was PBMCs, mostly from graft donor cells, sampled 360 days after TCRalphabeta/CD19-depleted stem cell transplant. Receptors were obtained from a male patient between 10 and 17 years old who had a stem cell transplant for acute myeloid leukemia, so the T cells may come from the graft donor.

This clonotype showed up many times. The rearrangement uses TRBV29-1 and TRBJ2-3; maybe TRBD1 (5 bases). Trimming removed 7 bases at V and 3 bases at J, with 17 bases between. In germline, CDR1 is SQVTM, CDR2 ANQGSEA. This CDR3 is built from 14 residues. The CDR3 nucleotides read TGCAGCGCGGTGACAGTTTCACTAACAGATACGCAGTATTTT. Its protein is CSAVTVSLTDTQYF.

This clonotype occurred many times. V and J are TRBV12-3 or TRBV12-4 and TRBJ2-2, with D unresolved. The ends were cut back, 3 bases at V and 8 bases at J, with 7 bases in the middle. The CDR3 spans 12 residues. The CDR3 sequence is CASSFPWGELFF. DNA for the CDR3: TGTGCCAGCAGTTTTCCGTGGGGGGAGCTGTTTTTT.

This clonotype was detected many times. CDR3 loop: CASSWYLAGGLLIYEQYF. The CDR3 DNA sequence: TGCGCCAGCAGCTGGTACCTAGCGGGAGGACTACTAATATACGAGCAGTACTTC. The chain combines TRBV5-1 with TRBJ2-7; TRBD2 matches at 11 bases. V shed 3 bases, J shed 4 bases, and the junction held 15 bases outside the gene matches. From germline, CDR1 is SGHRS and CDR2 YFSETQ. The CDR3 spans 18 residues.

Remarks on this clonotype: A clone one base away is much larger, so this may be a read error. This chain connects TRBV7-2 to TRBJ1-5; D is ambiguous. Per germline, CDR1 SGHTA and CDR2 FQGNSA. V was cut by 1 base and J by 3 bases, with 7 bases left in between. This CDR3 region has 14 residues. The CDR3 loop reads CASSLGAVNQPQHF. CDR3 nucleotides: TGTGCCAGCAGCTTAGGGGCAGTCAATCAGCCCCAGCATTTT.

This clonotype has a handful of counts. The V and J genes are TRBV18 and TRBJ2-1; the D call may be TRBD1 or TRBD2 (5 bases each). Germline-derived CDR1 and CDR2 are KGHSH and LQKENI. This CDR3 has 14 amino acids. The V end was cut by 0 bases, the J end by 12 bases, with 15 bases between. CDR3 region: CASSPPEGSLLQFF. The CDR3 DNA sequence: TGTGCCAGCTCACCACCTGAGGGGAGTTTGTTGCAGTTCTTC.

This sequence joins TRBV28 and TRBJ2-3, with 12 positions matching TRBD2. The CDR3 totals 15 residues. With 6 bases clipped from V and 6 bases from J, the junction kept 7 bases outside the gene matches. CDR1 and CDR2 (germline): MDHEN, SYDVKM. The CDR3: CASSTLAGGPDTQYF. CDR3 DNA sequence: TGTGCCAGCAGCACTCTAGCGGGAGGGCCGGATACGCAGTATTTT. The complete variable domain, with remaining parts taken from reference TRBV28 and TRBJ2-3, reads DVKVTQSSRYLVKRTGEKVFLECVQDMDHENMFWYRQDPGLGLRLIYFSYDVKMKEKGDIPEGYSVSREKKERFSLILESASTNQTSMYLCASSTLAGGPDTQYFGPGTRLTVL.

In regard to this clonotype: An end of the junction does not agree with germline; a read error may underlie this. The V and J genes are TRBV5-1 and TRBJ1-1; no firm D call. The CDR3 is 15 amino acids. CDR1 and CDR2 from the germline V gene are SGHRS and YFSETQ. CDR3 in amino acids: CVSSYGSPLNTEAFF. In DNA form, the CDR3 reads TGCGTCAGCAGCTACGGCAGCCCTTTGAACACTGAAGCTTTCTTT.

This clonotype occurred many times. The V gene is TRBV19, the J gene TRBJ2-1; no clear D. The CDR3 runs 14 residues. V lost 3 bases and J lost 2, with 8 bases in between. Germline V lookup: CDR1 LNHDA, CDR2 SQIVND (reference sequence). CDR3: CASSIGDAYNEQFF. CDR3 in DNA: TGTGCCAGTAGTATTGGTGACGCCTACAATGAGCAGTTCTTC.

The chain has TRBV21-1 and TRBJ2-4; TRBD1 reflects the table's D call only, with no check against the DNA. TRBV21-1 has pseudogene status. This CDR3 spans 19 amino acids. DNA of the CDR3: TGTGCCAGCACAGGGGACGTTGGGCAAGATAGTGTGTCCAAAAACATTCAGTACTTC. Its protein is CASTGDVGQDSVSKNIQYF.

The V gene is TRBV5-4, the J gene TRBJ2-5; D remains unclear. The CDR3 sequence is 12 residues long. Trimming left V 4 bases short and J 7 bases short, with 11 bases between. The germline V gene encodes CDR1 SGHNT and CDR2 YYREEE (reference sequence). This CDR3 is CASSLPGTTQYF. The CDR3 DNA sequence: TGTGCCAGCAGCCTTCCGGGCACGACCCAGTACTTC. Complete variable domain (other parts from reference TRBV5-4 and TRBJ2-5): ETGVTQSPTHLIKTRGQQVTLRCSSQSGHNTVSWYQQALGQGPQFIFQYYREEENGRGNFPPRFSGLQFPNYSSELNVNALELDDSALYLCASSLPGTTQYFGPGTRLLVL.

In regard to this clonotype: Its ends do not fully match the called genes, so a read error is possible. The DNA for the CDR3 is TGTGCCATCAGCTTAGTAGGGACTAGCCTTGGACCGTACGAGCAGTACTTC. This codes for CAISLVGTSLGPYEQYF. The J gene is TRBJ2-7, the V gene TRBV7-2, with 9 bases that match TRBD2. The V gene's germline CDR1 is SGHTA and CDR2 FQGNSA. The CDR3 is 17 residues long. Full variable domain (outside the CDR3, taken from reference TRBV7-2 and TRBJ2-7): GAGVSQSPSNKVTEKGKDVELRCDPISGHTALYWYRQSLGQGLEFLIYFQGNSAPDKSGLPSDRFSAERTGGSVSTLTIQRTQQEDSAVYLCAISLVGTSLGPYEQYFGPGTRLTVT.

This chain joins TRBV6-1 and TRBJ2-3; the D is unclear. V gave up 5 bases and J gave up 0 bases, with 15 bases separating them. This CDR3 has 16 residues. Looked up from germline, CDR1 is MNHNS and CDR2 is SASEGT. CDR3: CASSLRETPSTDTQYF. The CDR3 nucleotides read TGTGCCAGCAGTCTTAGGGAAACCCCTAGCACAGATACGCAGTATTTT.

In this sample, this clonotype turned up a few times. This chain joins TRBV9 and TRBJ2-1; perhaps TRBD2 as D (6 bases). The V and J ends lost 3 bases and 7 bases respectively, with 14 bases between them. CDR3 length: 14 residues. Germline CDR1 and CDR2: SGDLS and YYNGEE. CDR3 bases: TGTGCCAGCAGCGAAAGGGGACTCTTAAATGAGCAGTTCTTC. It codes for CASSERGLLNEQFF.